Reported below is one T cell receptor (beta chain). The antigen remains undetermined. Read data end 3 residues before the CDR3 end; the end is taken from the germline J gene. Trimming cost V 0 bases and J 4 bases, with 12 bases left between them. This CDR3 comprises 14 residues. Germline CDR1 GTSNPN, CDR2 SVGIG (reference sequence). These data come from a study of T cells in women clearing cervical HPV infection. The overall study: Women with histologically confirmed HPV16-related CIN3 or worse, 2 with invasive cancer, served as cases. Case blood was drawn a median approximately five months after lesion detection. Notes on the study in general: Controls had more TRBV6-7 (roughly 0.16%) than cases (0.11%).

Data came from immunoSEQ multiplex PCR; TCRdb stores just in-frame clones and leaves some out. The repertoire table contains about 23,000 clones. This TCR was recovered from a woman between 18 and 69 years old with a cervical HPV16 infection that either progressed to CIN3+ or cleared (not recorded which). Sequencing used blood buffy coat. V is TRBV30 and J is TRBJ1-1; D perhaps matches TRBD1 (5 bases). Partial CDR3 DNA: TGTGCCTGGAGTGTCGGGGGACCCTTCACTGAA. This sequence encodes CAWSVGGPFTE. The complete CDR3 reads CAWSVGGPFTEAFF.